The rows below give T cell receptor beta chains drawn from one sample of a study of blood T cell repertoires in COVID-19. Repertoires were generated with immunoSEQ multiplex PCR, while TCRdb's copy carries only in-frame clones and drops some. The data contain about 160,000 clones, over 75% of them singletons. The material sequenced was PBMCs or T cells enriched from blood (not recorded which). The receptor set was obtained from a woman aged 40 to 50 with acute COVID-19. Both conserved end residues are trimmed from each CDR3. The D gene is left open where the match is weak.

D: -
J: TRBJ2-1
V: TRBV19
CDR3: ASSISSSPYNEQF

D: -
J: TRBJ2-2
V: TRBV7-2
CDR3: ASSFPKGQGRTGELF

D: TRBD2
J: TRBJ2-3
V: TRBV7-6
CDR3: ASSSLAGGTDTQY

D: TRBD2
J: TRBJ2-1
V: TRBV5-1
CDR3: ASSLLAGGPTYNEQF

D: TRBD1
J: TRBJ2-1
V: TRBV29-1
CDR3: SVEQGAGEQF

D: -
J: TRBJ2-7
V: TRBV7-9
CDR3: ASSLVGVPYEQY

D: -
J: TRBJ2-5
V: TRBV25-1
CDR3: ASSIQGTSTETQY

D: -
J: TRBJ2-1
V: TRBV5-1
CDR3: ASSLGYQGYNEQF

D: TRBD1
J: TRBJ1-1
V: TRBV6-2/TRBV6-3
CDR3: ASSLGTGNTEAF

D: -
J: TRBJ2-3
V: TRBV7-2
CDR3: ASSSREPSTDTQY

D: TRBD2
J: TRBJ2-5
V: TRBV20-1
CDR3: SASLAGVETQY

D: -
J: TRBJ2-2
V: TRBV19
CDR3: ASSIDLPGIGELF

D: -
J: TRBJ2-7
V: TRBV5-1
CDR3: ASSLNLAKYEQY

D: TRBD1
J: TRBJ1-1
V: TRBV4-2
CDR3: ASSQRQGVVTEAF

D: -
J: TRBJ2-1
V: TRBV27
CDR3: ASSSYSSHEQF

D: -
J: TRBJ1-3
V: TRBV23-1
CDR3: ASSQPNQGGSGNTIY

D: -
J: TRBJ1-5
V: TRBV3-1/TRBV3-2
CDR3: ASSQDQVGGQPQH

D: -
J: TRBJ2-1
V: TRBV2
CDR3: ASSVLGRFTYNEQF

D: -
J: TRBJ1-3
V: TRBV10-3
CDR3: AISPESSGNTIY

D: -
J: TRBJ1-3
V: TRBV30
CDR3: AFGSGNTIY

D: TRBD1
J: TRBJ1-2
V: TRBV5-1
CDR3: ASSLAGTGRIPGYT

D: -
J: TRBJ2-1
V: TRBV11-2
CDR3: ASSLEDTSNLYNEQF

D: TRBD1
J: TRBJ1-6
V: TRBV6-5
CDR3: ASLLARTGYSPLH

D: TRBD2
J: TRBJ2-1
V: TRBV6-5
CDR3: ASSWTSGSRGEQF

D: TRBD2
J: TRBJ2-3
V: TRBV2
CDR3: ASSLSGKGDTQY

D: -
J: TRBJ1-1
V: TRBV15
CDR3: ATSLAEGPEAF

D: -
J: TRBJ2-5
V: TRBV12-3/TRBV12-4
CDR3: ASSPGVQETQY

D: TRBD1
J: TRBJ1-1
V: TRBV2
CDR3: ASKTYRGNTEAF

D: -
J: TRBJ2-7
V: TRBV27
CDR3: ASSFNGDYEQY

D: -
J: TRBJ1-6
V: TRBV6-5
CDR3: ASTQSTNSPLH

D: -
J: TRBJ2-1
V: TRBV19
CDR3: ASSNQGAYNEQF

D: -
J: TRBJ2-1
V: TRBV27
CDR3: ASRSGTPYNEQF

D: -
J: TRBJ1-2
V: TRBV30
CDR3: ALEEGYT

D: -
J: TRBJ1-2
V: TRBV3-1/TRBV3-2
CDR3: ASSQDLGASYGYT

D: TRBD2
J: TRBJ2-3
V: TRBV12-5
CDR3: ASGLITPSGQQY

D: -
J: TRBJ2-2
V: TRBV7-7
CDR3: ASRSSRGTGELF

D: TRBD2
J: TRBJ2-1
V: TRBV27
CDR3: ASSKRTSGLTNEQF